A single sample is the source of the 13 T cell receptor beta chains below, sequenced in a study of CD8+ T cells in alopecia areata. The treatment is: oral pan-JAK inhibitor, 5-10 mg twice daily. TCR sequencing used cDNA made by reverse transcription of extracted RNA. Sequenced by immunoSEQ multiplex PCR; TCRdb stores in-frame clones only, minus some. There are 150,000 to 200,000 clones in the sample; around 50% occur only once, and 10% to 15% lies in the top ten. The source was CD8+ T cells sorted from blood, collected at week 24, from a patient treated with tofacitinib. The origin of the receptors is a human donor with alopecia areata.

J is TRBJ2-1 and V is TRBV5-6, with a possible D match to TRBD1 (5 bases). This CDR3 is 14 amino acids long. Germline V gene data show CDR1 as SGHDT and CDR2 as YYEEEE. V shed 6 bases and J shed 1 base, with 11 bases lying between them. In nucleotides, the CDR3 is TGTGCCAGCAAAAACCCAGGGTCCTACAATGAGCAGTTCTTC. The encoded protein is CASKNPGSYNEQFF. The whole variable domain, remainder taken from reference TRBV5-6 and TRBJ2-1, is DAGVTQSPTHLIKTRGQQVTLRCSPKSGHDTVSWYQQALGQGPQFIFQYYEEEERQRGNFPDRFSGHQFPNYSSELNVNALLLGDSALYLCASKNPGSYNEQFFGPGTRLTVL.

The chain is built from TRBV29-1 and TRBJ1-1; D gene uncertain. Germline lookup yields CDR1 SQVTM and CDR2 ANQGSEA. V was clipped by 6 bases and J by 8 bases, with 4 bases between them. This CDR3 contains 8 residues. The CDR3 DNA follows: TGCAGCGTGGAGGAAGCTTTCTTT. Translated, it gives CSVEEAFF. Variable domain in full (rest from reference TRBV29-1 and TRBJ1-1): SAVISQKPSRDICQRGTSLTIQCQVDSQVTMMFWYRQQPGQSLTLIATANQGSEATYESGFVIDKFPISRPNLTFSTLTVSNMSPEDSSIYLCSVEEAFFGQGTRLTVV.

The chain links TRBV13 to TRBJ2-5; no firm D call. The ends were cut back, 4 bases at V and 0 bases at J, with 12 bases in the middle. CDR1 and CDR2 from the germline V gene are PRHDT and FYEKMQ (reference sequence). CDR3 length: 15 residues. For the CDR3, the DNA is TGTGCCAGCAGCTCAGGACCGTCGTACCAAGAGACCCAGTACTTC. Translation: CASSSGPSYQETQYF.

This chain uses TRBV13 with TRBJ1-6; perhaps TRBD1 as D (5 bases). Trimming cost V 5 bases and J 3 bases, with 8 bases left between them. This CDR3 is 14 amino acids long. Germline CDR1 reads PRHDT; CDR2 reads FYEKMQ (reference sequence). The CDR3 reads CASSRQSYNSPLHF. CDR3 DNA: TGTGCCAGCAGCCGACAGAGCTATAATTCACCCCTCCACTTT.

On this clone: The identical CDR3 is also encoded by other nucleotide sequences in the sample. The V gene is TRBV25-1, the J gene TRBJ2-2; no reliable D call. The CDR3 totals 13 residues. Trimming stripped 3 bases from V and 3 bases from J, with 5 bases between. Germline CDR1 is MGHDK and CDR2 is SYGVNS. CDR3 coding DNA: TGTGCCAGCAGTGACAGGTACACCGGGGAGCTGTTTTTT. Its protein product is CASSDRYTGELFF. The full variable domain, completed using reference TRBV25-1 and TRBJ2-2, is EADIYQTPRYLVIGTGKKITLECSQTMGHDKMYWYQQDPGMELHLIHYSYGVNSTEKGDLSSESTVSRIRTEHFPLTLESARPSHTSQYLCASSDRYTGELFFGEGSRLTVL.

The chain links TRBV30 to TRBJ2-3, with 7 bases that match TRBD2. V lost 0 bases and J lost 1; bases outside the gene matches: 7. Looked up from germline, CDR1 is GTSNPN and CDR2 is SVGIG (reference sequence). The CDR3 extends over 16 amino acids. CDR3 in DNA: TGTGCCTGGAGTGTACGATGGGGGGGAGGCACAGATACGCAGTATTTT. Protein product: CAWSVRWGGGTDTQYF.

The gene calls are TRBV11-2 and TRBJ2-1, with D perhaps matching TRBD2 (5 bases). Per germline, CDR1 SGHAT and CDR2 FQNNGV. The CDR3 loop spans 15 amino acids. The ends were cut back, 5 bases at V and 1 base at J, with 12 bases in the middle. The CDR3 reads CASSAPSGSYNEQFF. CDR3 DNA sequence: TGTGCCAGCAGCGCCCCGTCGGGGTCCTACAATGAGCAGTTCTTC.

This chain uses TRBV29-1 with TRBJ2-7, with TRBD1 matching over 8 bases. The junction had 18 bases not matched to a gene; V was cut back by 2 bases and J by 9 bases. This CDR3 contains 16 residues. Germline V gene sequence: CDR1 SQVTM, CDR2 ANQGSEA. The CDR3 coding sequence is TGCAGCGTTGAACTGGGGGCAGGGACAGGTGCCCTTTGGCAGTACTTC. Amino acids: CSVELGAGTGALWQYF.

CDR3 amino acids: CASSFRDRGRGTQYF. DNA for the CDR3: TGTGCCAGCAGCTTCCGGGACAGGGGGCGAGGGACCCAGTACTTC. V gene TRBV6-7 combines with J gene TRBJ2-5; the match to TRBD1 covers 12 bases. TRBV6-7 is labeled an ORF, and its function is uncertain. Trimming took 6 bases from V and 7 from J; bases not matched to a gene: 9. The CDR3 length is 15 residues.

CDR3 nucleotide sequence: TGTGCCAGCAGCGAGACGGACAGGGGCTCCTACGAGCAGTACTTC. Protein sequence: CASSETDRGSYEQYF. The V and J genes are TRBV2 and TRBJ2-7; TRBD1 matches at 9 bases. In germline, CDR1 is SNHLY, CDR2 FYNNEI. The CDR3 totals 15 residues. Trimming at V came to 6 bases and at J to 0 bases, leaving 6 bases not matched to a gene.

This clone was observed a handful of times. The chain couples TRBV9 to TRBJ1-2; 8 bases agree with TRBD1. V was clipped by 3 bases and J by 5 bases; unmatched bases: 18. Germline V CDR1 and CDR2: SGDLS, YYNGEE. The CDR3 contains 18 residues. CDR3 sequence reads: CASSGGQGRGRHLYGYTF. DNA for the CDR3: TGTGCCAGCAGCGGCGGACAGGGAAGAGGACGGCACCTTTATGGCTACACCTTC. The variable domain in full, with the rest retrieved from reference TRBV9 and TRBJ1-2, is DSGVTQTPKHLITATGQRVTLRCSPRSGDLSVYWYQQSLDQGLQFLIQYYNGEERAKGNILERFSAQQFPDLHSELNLSSLELGDSALYFCASSGGQGRGRHLYGYTFGSGTRLTVV.

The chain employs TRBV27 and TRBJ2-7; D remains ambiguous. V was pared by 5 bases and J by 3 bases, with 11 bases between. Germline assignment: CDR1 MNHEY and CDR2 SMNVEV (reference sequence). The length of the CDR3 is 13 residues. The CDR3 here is CASSPSGYYEQYF. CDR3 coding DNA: TGTGCCAGCAGTCCCTCAGGCTACTACGAGCAGTACTTC.

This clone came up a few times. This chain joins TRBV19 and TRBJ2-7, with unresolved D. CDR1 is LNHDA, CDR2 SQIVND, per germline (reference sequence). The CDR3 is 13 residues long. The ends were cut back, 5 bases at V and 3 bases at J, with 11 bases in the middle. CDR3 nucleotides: TGTGCCAGTAGTTTCACGGACGGCTACGAGCAGTACTTC. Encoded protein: CASSFTDGYEQYF.